Listed below are T cell receptor beta chains from one sample, sequenced in a study of blood T cell repertoires in COVID-19. TCRdb's copy holds only in-frame clones and misses some; the assay was immunoSEQ multiplex PCR. The sample has 200,000 to 250,000 clones; roughly 83% are singletons. The sequenced sample was peripheral blood. Every receptor here comes from a woman of 80 years or more with COVID-19, enrolled during active disease. Both conserved end residues are part of each CDR3. The order of the fields is CDR3 length, clone size, D gene, J gene, V gene, CDR3 DNA, CDR3 protein. A D gene is named only where the DNA matches it firmly. Expanded clones get a size class; other rows say once, few or many, or leave the size out.

14 | - | - | TRBJ1-1 | TRBV9 | TGTGCCAGCAGTGTTGGCAGGGGCAACACTGAAGCTTTCTTT | CASSVGRGNTEAFF
12 | - | - | TRBJ2-1 | TRBV27 | TGTGCCAGCCAGGGACTTGCCAATGAGCAGTTCTTC | CASQGLANEQFF
19 | - | - | TRBJ2-1 | TRBV10-3 | TGTGCCATCAGCCCCGGGACACCCGCTATCAGTGGGGACTACAATGAGCAGTTCTTC | CAISPGTPAISGDYNEQFF
14 | - | - | TRBJ1-2 | TRBV7-2 | TGTGCCAGCAGCTTTACAGGGAGCCCAAATGGCTACACCTTC | CASSFTGSPNGYTF
13 | - | TRBD1 | TRBJ1-1 | TRBV18 | TGTGCCAGCTCAATTGGACAGGAGGCTGAAGCTTTCTTT | CASSIGQEAEAFF
11 | - | - | TRBJ1-1 | TRBV29-1 | TGCCGGGGGGGGACTGGGATCGAAGCTTTCTTT | CRGGTGIEAFF
14 | - | - | TRBJ1-1 | TRBV9 | TGTGCCAGCAGCCCAACTACCGGGTTTTCCGAAGCTTTCTTT | CASSPTTGFSEAFF
14 | - | TRBD1 | TRBJ1-1 | TRBV19 | TGTGCCAGTAGTATAGGACAGGGTTCCACTGAAGCTTTCTTT | CASSIGQGSTEAFF
19 | - | - | TRBJ2-2 | TRBV6-2/TRBV6-3 | TGTGCCAGCAGTTCTTCCGTGAGGCGGATACCCGCGAACACCGGGGAGCTGTTTTTT | CASSSSVRRIPANTGELFF
15 | - | - | TRBJ1-2 | TRBV28 | TGTGCCAGCGGAACACCGGGGGGCTACGACTATGGCTACACCTTC | CASGTPGGYDYGYTF
14 | - | TRBD1 | TRBJ1-3 | TRBV5-1 | TGCGCCAGCAGCTCGACAGGGGCTGGAAACACCATATATTTT | CASSSTGAGNTIYF
18 | - | - | TRBJ1-3 | TRBV9 | TGTGCCAGCAGTCAGTCAGGGTCTATTTATTCTTCTGGAAACACCATATATTTT | CASSQSGSIYSSGNTIYF
15 | - | TRBD1 | TRBJ1-3 | TRBV2 | TGTGCCAGCGGGTCAGGGGGCCGCTCTGGAAACACCATATATTTT | CASGSGGRSGNTIYF
13 | - | - | TRBJ1-4 | TRBV12-3/TRBV12-4 | TGTGCCAGCAGCCTTCTTAAAATCCCGGAACTGTTTTTT | CASSLLKIPELFF
14 | - | - | TRBJ1-2 | TRBV11-2 | TGTGCCAGCAGCTTAGATTCTGGCTTCTATGGCTACACCTTC | CASSLDSGFYGYTF
13 | - | - | TRBJ1-1 | TRBV19 | TGTGCCAGTAGTAAGACAGTGAACACTGAAGCTTTCTTT | CASSKTVNTEAFF
17 | - | TRBD1 | TRBJ1-5 | TRBV5-1 | TGCGCCAGCAGCCCACAGGGGAGAAGGGTCAAAGATCAGCCCCAGCATTTT | CASSPQGRRVKDQPQHF
15 | - | - | TRBJ2-3 | TRBV30 | TGTGCCTGGAGTCCGCGGGGGCGTAGCACAGATACGCAGTATTTT | CAWSPRGRSTDTQYF
14 | once | - | TRBJ2-5 | TRBV7-2 | TGTGCCAGCAGCCAGGGACTGCGAGGAGAGACCCAGTACTTC | CASSQGLRGETQYF
14 | once | - | TRBJ1-3 | TRBV28 | TGTGCCAGCACCATACAGGGTTCTGGAAACACCATATATTTT | CASTIQGSGNTIYF
13 | once | - | TRBJ1-2 | TRBV5-1 | TGCGCCAGCACTTGGGGGCAGAACTATGGCTACACCTTC | CASTWGQNYGYTF
11 | - | - | TRBJ1-1 | TRBV29-1 | TGCAGCGTTAGAGAGGGCACTGAAGCTTTCTTT | CSVREGTEAFF
14 | - | - | TRBJ1-1 | TRBV18 | TGTGCCAGCTCACCACCGGCCGGGGACACTGAAGCTTTCTTT | CASSPPAGDTEAFF
14 | - | - | TRBJ1-2 | TRBV7-9 | TGTGCCAGCAGCTTGAGTCAGGGGAACTATGGCTACACCTTC | CASSLSQGNYGYTF
12 | - | - | TRBJ1-6 | TRBV10-2 | TGCGCCAGCAGTGACAGGGATTCACCCCTCCACTTT | CASSDRDSPLHF
13 | - | - | TRBJ2-3 | TRBV2 | TGTGCCAGCGAGGCGACTAGCACAGATACGCAGTATTTT | CASEATSTDTQYF